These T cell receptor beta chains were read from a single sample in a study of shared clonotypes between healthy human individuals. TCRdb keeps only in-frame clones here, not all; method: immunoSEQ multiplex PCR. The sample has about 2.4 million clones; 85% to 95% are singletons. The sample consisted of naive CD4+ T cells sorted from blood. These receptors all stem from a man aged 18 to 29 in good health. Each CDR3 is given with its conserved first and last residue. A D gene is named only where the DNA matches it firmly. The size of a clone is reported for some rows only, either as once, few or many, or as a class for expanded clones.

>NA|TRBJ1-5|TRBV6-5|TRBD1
TGTGCCAGCAGCCGACAGGGGGATTTGCCCCAGCATTTT
CASSRQGDLPQHF
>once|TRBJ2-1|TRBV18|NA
TGTGCCAGCTCACCAGCGGGGTCGGGGAGCTCCTACAATGAGCAGTTCTTC
CASSPAGSGSSYNEQFF
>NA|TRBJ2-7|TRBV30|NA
TGTGCCTGCAGACCGGCTCTGGGGGCACCCGAGCAGTACTTC
CACRPALGAPEQYF
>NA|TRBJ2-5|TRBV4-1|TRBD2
TGCGCCAGCAGCCAACCCCTTCTAGCGGGAGGGCGGGGGGAGACCCAGTACTTC
CASSQPLLAGGRGETQYF
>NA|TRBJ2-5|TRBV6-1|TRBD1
TGTGCCAGCAGTCGCGGACAGGGCGGGGTAGAGACCCAGTACTTC
CASSRGQGGVETQYF
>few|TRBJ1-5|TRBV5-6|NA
TGTGCCAGCAGCGTAACAGGCGCGGCGCCCCAGCATTTT
CASSVTGAAPQHF
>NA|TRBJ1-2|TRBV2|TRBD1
TGTGCCAGCAGTGAAGGACAGGGGAACTATGGCTACACCTTC
CASSEGQGNYGYTF
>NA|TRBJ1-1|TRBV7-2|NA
TGTGCCAGCAGCTTCAACAGGAACACTGAAGCTTTCTTT
CASSFNRNTEAFF
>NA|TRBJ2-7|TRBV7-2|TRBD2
TGTGCCAGCAGCTTAGGCGGCGGGAGAGGGTCCTACGAGCAGTACTTC
CASSLGGGRGSYEQYF
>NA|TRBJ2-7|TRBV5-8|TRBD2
TGTGCCAGCAGCACCCCACGTGGGGGACTATCTCCCTACGAGCAGTACTTC
CASSTPRGGLSPYEQYF
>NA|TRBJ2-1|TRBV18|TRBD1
TGTGCCAGCTCACCGCAATTGGGACAGGCAATAATCAATGAGCAGTTCTTC
CASSPQLGQAIINEQFF
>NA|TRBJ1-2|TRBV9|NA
TGTGCCAGCAGCGTAGATAGGAACTATGGCTACACCTTC
CASSVDRNYGYTF
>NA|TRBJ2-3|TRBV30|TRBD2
TGTGCCTGGAGTATGAGCGGGAGGGCCTTAGGGACAGATACGCAGTATTTT
CAWSMSGRALGTDTQYF
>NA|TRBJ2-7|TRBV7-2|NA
TGTGCCAGCAGCCTACGACAGGCGCTTCCGGTAGAGCAGTACTTC
CASSLRQALPVEQYF
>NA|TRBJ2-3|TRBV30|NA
TGTGCCTGGACCCCGGATTTACGTGGCACAGATACGCAGTATTTT
CAWTPDLRGTDTQYF
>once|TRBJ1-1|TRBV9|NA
TGTGCCAGCACCGGTAGTGACGAGGAAGCTTTCTTT
CASTGSDEEAFF
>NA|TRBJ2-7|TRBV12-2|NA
TGTGCAAGTCGCTCAAGATGGCTAGCGGGATTCAACGAGCAGTACTTC
CASRSRWLAGFNEQYF
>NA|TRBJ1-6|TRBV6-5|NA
TGTGCCAGCAGTTACGGGGCGGATATCAATTCACCCCTCCACTTT
CASSYGADINSPLHF
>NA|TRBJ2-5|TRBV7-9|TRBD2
TGTGCCAGCAGCGTAGCGGGAGGGCCGATAGAGACCCAGTACTTC
CASSVAGGPIETQYF
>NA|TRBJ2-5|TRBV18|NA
TGTGCCAGCTCAGGAGGGCGCTCGGAGACCCAGTACTTC
CASSGGRSETQYF
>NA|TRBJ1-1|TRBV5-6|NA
TGTGCCAGCAGCCCTGACAGGAGTTATGAAGCTTTCTTT
CASSPDRSYEAFF
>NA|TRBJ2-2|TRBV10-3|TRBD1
TGTGCCACCCAAGGGCGGACAGGGGACAACACCGGGGAGCTGTTTTTT
CATQGRTGDNTGELFF
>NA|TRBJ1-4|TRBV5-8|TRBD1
TGTGCCAGCATCCCTGACAGGGCTACTCTAAAACTGTTTTTT
CASIPDRATLKLFF
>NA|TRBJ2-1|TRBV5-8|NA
TGTGCCAGCAGCCCGATCCAGGGGATCGGGCAGTTCTTC
CASSPIQGIGQFF
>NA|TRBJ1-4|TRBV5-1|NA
TGCGCCAGCAGCGCCGAGGGGAGGTTCGAAAAACTGTTTTTT
CASSAEGRFEKLFF
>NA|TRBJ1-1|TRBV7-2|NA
TGTGCCAGCAGCTTAGGGACCCACACTGAAGCTTTCTTT
CASSLGTHTEAFF
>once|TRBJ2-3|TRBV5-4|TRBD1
TGTGCCAGCAGCTCAACAGGGGTGAAGTTCGCAGATACGCAGTATTTT
CASSSTGVKFADTQYF
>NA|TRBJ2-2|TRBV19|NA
TGTGCCAGTAGTATCGGGACACTCAACACCGGGGAGCTGTTTTTT
CASSIGTLNTGELFF
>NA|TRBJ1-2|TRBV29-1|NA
TGCAGCGTTGAATCGGACAGAAACTATGGCTACACCTTC
CSVESDRNYGYTF
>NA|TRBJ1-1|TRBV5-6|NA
TGTGCCAGCAGCCTCGACAGAGATAACACTGAAGCTTTCTTT
CASSLDRDNTEAFF
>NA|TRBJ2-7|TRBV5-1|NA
TGCGCCAGCAGCCGCTTACAGGGTGACTACGAGCAGTACTTC
CASSRLQGDYEQYF
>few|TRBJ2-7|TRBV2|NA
TGTGCCAGCAGTGGCCAGGGAGCCCGTCCGTACTTC
CASSGQGARPYF
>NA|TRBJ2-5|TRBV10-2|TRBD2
TGCGCCAGCAGGGGACTAGCGGGAGGGCAGTTACAAGAGACCCAGTACTTC
CASRGLAGGQLQETQYF
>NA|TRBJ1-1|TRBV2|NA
TGTGCCAGCAGTCCCCGCAGGGTGGATGTGAACACTGAAGCTTTCTTT
CASSPRRVDVNTEAFF
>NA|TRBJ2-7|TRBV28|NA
TGTGCCAGCAGTCCCTCTTCAGGGCCAAGCTACGAGCAGTACTTC
CASSPSSGPSYEQYF
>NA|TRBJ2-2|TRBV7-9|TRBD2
TGTGCCAGCAGCTTAGTGGCTAGCGGGAGAGGAGTCGGGGAGCTGTTTTTT
CASSLVASGRGVGELFF
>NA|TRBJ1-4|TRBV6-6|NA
TGTGCCAACAGTCTCGGACACGATTTTCTTAAGAAACTGTTTTTT
CANSLGHDFLKKLFF
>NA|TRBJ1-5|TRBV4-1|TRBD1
TGCGCCAGCAGCCAAGACCCGGGACAGATGAGTAATCAGCCCCAGCATTTT
CASSQDPGQMSNQPQHF
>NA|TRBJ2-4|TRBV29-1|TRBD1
TGCAGCGTTGAAGACTCTTTACCGGGACAGGTAGCCAAAAACATTCAGTACTTC
CSVEDSLPGQVAKNIQYF
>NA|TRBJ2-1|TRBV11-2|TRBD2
TGTGCCAGCAGCTTACGACTAGCGGGAGTGGAGGGAGGGTTCTTC
CASSLRLAGVEGGFF
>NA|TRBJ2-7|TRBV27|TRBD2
TGTGCCAGCAGTTTGAGACTAGCGGGGGGCTTAGGGTCCTACGAGCAGTACTTC
CASSLRLAGGLGSYEQYF
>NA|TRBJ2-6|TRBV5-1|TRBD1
TGCGCCAGCAGCTTAGGACAGGGGGCGCCCGGGGCCAACGTCCTGACTTTC
CASSLGQGAPGANVLTF